This is a list of T cell receptor beta chains from one sample in a study of neurological immune-mediated disorders. Using its own MiXCR run on the 5' RACE reads, TCRdb lists one record per CDR3 protein. In the table there are roughly 100,000 distinct CDR3 sequences, roughly 3.5% of which are singletons. The sequencing input was PBMCs. Receptors originate from a woman aged 18-35 years with multiple sclerosis. Each CDR3 is given with its conserved first and last residue. D genes are given only for firm matches. Clone size is not always given. Where it is, it says once, few, many or a class for expanded clones.

j_call | v_call | d_call | clone_size | cdr3_nt | cdr3_aa
TRBJ2-7 | TRBV6-1 | NA | many | TGTGCCAGCAGTGAAATCCTAGTCTACGAGCAGTACTTC | CASSEILVYEQYF
TRBJ1-2 | TRBV7-2 | TRBD1 | many | TGTGCCAGCAGCCCACCAGGACAGGGCTGGCTTTATGGCTACACCTTC | CASSPPGQGWLYGYTF
TRBJ2-1 | TRBV29-1 | TRBD2 | many | TGCAGCGTTGAGCTTACTAGCGGGTCATGGGAGCAGTTCTTC | CSVELTSGSWEQFF
TRBJ2-6 | TRBV7-9 | NA | many | TGTGCCAGCAGCTTAGCGATAGCAGCAGCTGGGGCCAACGTCCTGACTTTC | CASSLAIAAAGANVLTF
TRBJ2-6 | TRBV19 | TRBD1 | many | TGTGCCAGTAGTATAGAACAGGGGACTGGGGCCAACGTCCTGACTTTC | CASSIEQGTGANVLTF
TRBJ1-5 | TRBV20-1 | NA | many | TGCAGTGCTAGAGATTCGTTACAGCCCCAGCATTTT | CSARDSLQPQHF
TRBJ2-7 | TRBV16 | NA | many | TGTGCCAGCAGCCAAGCCGGGGGCCCCTACGAGCAGTACTTC | CASSQAGGPYEQYF
TRBJ1-1 | TRBV12-3/TRBV12-4 | NA | many | TGTGCCAGCACTACTACAGGTTCAGGGAGCACTGAAGCTTTCTTT | CASTTTGSGSTEAFF
TRBJ2-7 | TRBV5-1 | NA | many | TGCGCCAGCAGCTTGATCCCGAGCTCCTACGAGCAGTACTTC | CASSLIPSSYEQYF
TRBJ1-3 | TRBV29-1 | NA | many | TGCAGCGCCTCACCTACAGGGAGTCCCAGAAACACCATATATTTT | CSASPTGSPRNTIYF
TRBJ2-7 | TRBV20-1 | TRBD1 | many | TGCAGTGCCCCTACCCCGACAGGGGGCGACGAGCAGTACTTC | CSAPTPTGGDEQYF
TRBJ1-2 | TRBV3-1 | NA | many | TGTGCCAGCAGTGACAGCCCCTATGGCTACACCTTC | CASSDSPYGYTF
TRBJ1-1 | TRBV18 | NA | once | TGTGCCAGCTCACCCATCGCGGGGATCACTGAAGCTTTCTTT | CASSPIAGITEAFF
TRBJ2-2 | TRBV18 | TRBD2 | many | TGTGCCAGCTCACCAAGCGGGAGCGTCACCGGGGAGCTGTTTTTT | CASSPSGSVTGELFF
TRBJ1-4 | TRBV24-1 | NA | many | TGTGCCACCAGTGACTCCGACGTTCGAGGGGAAAAACTGTTTTTT | CATSDSDVRGEKLFF
TRBJ2-1 | TRBV18 | NA | many | TGTGCCAGCTCACCACCAGACGCCAAGCAGTTCTTC | CASSPPDAKQFF
TRBJ2-7 | TRBV20-1 | TRBD1 | many | TGCAGTGGATACAGGGGGCGAGAGCAGTACTTC | CSGYRGREQYF
TRBJ1-6 | TRBV20-1 | NA | many | TGCAGTGCTACTGCAGTCGGGGACTCACCCCTCCACTTT | CSATAVGDSPLHF
TRBJ1-2 | TRBV20-1 | NA | many | TGCAGTGCAATGTCCCCCCAGGATTACTATGGCTACACCTTC | CSAMSPQDYYGYTF
TRBJ1-1 | TRBV20-1 | NA | many | TGCAGTGCTAATTCTCCGGGGTGGACTGAAGCTTTCTTT | CSANSPGWTEAFF
TRBJ2-3 | TRBV29-1 | NA | few | TGCAGCGCTCGGTTTAGCACAGATACGCAGTATTTT | CSARFSTDTQYF
TRBJ2-3 | TRBV5-1 | TRBD2 | many | TGCGCCAGCAGCTTGGTAGTTAGCGGGGGGAGCACAGATACGCAGTATTTT | CASSLVVSGGSTDTQYF
TRBJ1-5 | TRBV20-1 | TRBD1 | many | TGCAGTGCTCAACCCCCAGGGGGACCTAATCAGCCCCAGCATTTT | CSAQPPGGPNQPQHF
TRBJ1-2 | TRBV18 | TRBD1 | many | TGTGCCAGCTCACCCCTTCCTACAGGGGATGGCTACACCTTC | CASSPLPTGDGYTF
TRBJ2-3 | TRBV5-1 | NA | many | TGCGCCAGCAGCTTTGGCTCTAACACAGATACGCAGTATTTT | CASSFGSNTDTQYF
TRBJ1-6 | TRBV13 | NA | many | TGTGCCAGCAGCTTTCTGGGTCGGCCCCTCCACTTT | CASSFLGRPLHF
TRBJ2-7 | TRBV7-2 | TRBD1 | medium-sized | TGTGCCAGCAGCTTAGGGGACAGGGCCCGCTCCTACGAGCAGTACTTC | CASSLGDRARSYEQYF
TRBJ2-1 | TRBV6-5 | NA | many | TGTGCCAGCAGTTCGGGACCGACGTACAATGAGCAGTTCTTC | CASSSGPTYNEQFF
TRBJ1-1 | TRBV6-5 | NA | many | TGTGCCAGCAGAACGACAGCGAACACTGAAGCTTTCTTT | CASRTTANTEAFF
TRBJ2-7 | TRBV20-1 | TRBD1 | many | TGCAGTGCTGAGGACAGGGAGGACGAGCAGTACTTC | CSAEDREDEQYF
TRBJ2-1 | TRBV7-3 | TRBD2 | many | TGTGCCAGCAGCTTAATACTAGCGGGAGACAATGAGCAGTTCTTC | CASSLILAGDNEQFF
TRBJ1-1 | TRBV5-1 | NA | many | TGCGCCAGCAGCTTGAGGTCAGGCGGGAACACTGAAGCTTTCTTT | CASSLRSGGNTEAFF
TRBJ1-2 | TRBV27 | TRBD1 | many | TGTGCCAGCAGTTTGACAGGGAACTATGGCTACACCTTC | CASSLTGNYGYTF
TRBJ2-7 | TRBV5-1 | TRBD2 | many | TGCGCCAGCAGCTTGGGCGGGAGGTACGAGCAGTACTTC | CASSLGGRYEQYF
TRBJ2-1 | TRBV24-1 | TRBD2 | many | TGTGCCACCAGTGATTCGGCAGCGGGACGTTCCTACAATGAGCAGTTCTTC | CATSDSAAGRSYNEQFF
TRBJ2-1 | TRBV20-1 | TRBD2 | many | TGCAGTGCTAGAGATGCGAGCGGGAGGGCCGTATTCGATGAGCAGTTCTTC | CSARDASGRAVFDEQFF
TRBJ1-3 | TRBV5-5 | NA | many | TGTGCCAGCAGCTTTCAAGGGGCGGGAAACACCATATATTTT | CASSFQGAGNTIYF
TRBJ2-7 | TRBV24-1 | NA | many | TGTGCCACCACTCCCCCGTGTGAGCAGTACTTC | CATTPPCEQYF
TRBJ2-7 | TRBV5-1 | TRBD1 | many | TGCGCCAGCAGCTTGGGGACAGGGCAGGTCTACGAGCAGTACTTC | CASSLGTGQVYEQYF
TRBJ1-4 | TRBV5-1 | NA | few | TGCGCCAGCAGCGCGGGTCAGACAGAAGAAAAACTGTTTTTT | CASSAGQTEEKLFF
TRBJ2-7 | TRBV7-2 | NA | many | TGTGCCAGCAGCCTTTTGTCCCACGAGCAGTACTTC | CASSLLSHEQYF
TRBJ2-7 | TRBV7-2 | TRBD2 | many | TGTGCCAGCAGCCCGGGGCGGGAGTATCCCTACGAGCAGTACTTC | CASSPGREYPYEQYF
TRBJ2-2 | TRBV7-2 | NA | many | TGTGCCAGCAGCTTAAGCGGTGGCCGAGAGCTGTTTTTT | CASSLSGGRELFF
TRBJ1-5 | TRBV5-1 | NA | many | TGCGCCAGCAGCTTTAGTCCCCAGGGGTTGGGCAATCAGCCCCAGCATTTT | CASSFSPQGLGNQPQHF
TRBJ2-1 | TRBV19 | TRBD2 | many | TGTGCCAGTAGCCCGACTAGCGGGGCCTTCAATGAGCAGTTCTTC | CASSPTSGAFNEQFF
TRBJ2-7 | TRBV5-1 | NA | many | TGCGCCAGCAGCTTGTTAGGGCCCGAGCAGTACTTC | CASSLLGPEQYF
TRBJ2-7 | TRBV25-1 | NA | many | TGTGCCAGCAGTGATGGGGTCACCCCACTTAGGGAGCAGTACTTC | CASSDGVTPLREQYF
TRBJ2-1 | TRBV7-9 | NA | many | TGTGCCAGCAGCCACAATGAGCAGTTCTTC | CASSHNEQFF
TRBJ1-5 | TRBV7-8 | NA | many | TGTGCCAGCAGTACGGGACGGACCAGCAATCAGCCCCAGCATTTT | CASSTGRTSNQPQHF
TRBJ1-2 | TRBV28 | NA | many | TGTGCCAGCAGTAAAGGAGACTATGGCTACACCTTC | CASSKGDYGYTF
TRBJ2-2 | TRBV5-1 | NA | many | TGCGCCAGCAGCGTGGACTCTCCCGGGGAGCTGTTTTTT | CASSVDSPGELFF
TRBJ2-1 | TRBV20-1 | NA | NA | TGCAGTGCTAGACTAGCGCCCTACAATGAGCAGTTCTTC | CSARLAPYNEQFF
TRBJ2-1 | TRBV20-1 | TRBD2 | many | TGCAGCCACTCTAGCGGCAGTAGCAATGAGCAGTTCTTC | CSHSSGSSNEQFF
TRBJ2-3 | TRBV20-1 | NA | NA | TGCAGTGCTGGCCGGAGAGGAGGGGATACGCAGTATTTT | CSAGRRGGDTQYF
TRBJ2-7 | TRBV28 | NA | many | TGTGCCAGCAGTGGCTCGACTCTCTCCTACGAGCAGTACTTC | CASSGSTLSYEQYF
TRBJ2-7 | TRBV5-1 | TRBD1 | many | TGCGCCAGCAGCGGGACAGGGGCCCCCCGTGACGAGCAGTACTTC | CASSGTGAPRDEQYF
TRBJ2-7 | TRBV28 | NA | many | TGTGCCAGCAGTTTAATACCGAGCGAGACCTACGAGCAGTACTTC | CASSLIPSETYEQYF